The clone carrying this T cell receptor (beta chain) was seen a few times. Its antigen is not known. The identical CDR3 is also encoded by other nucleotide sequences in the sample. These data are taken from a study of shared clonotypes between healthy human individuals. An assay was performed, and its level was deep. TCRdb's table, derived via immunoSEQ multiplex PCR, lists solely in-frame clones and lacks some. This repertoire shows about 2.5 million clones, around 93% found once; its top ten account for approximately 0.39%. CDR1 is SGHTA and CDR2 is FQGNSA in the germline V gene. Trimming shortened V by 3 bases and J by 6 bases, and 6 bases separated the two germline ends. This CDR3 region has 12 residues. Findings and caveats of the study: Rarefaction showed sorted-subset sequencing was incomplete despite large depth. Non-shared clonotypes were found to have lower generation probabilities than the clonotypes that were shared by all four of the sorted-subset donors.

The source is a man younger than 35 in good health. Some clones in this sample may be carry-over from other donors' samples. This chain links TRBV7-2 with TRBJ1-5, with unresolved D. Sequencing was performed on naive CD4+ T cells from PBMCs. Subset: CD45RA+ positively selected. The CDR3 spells CASSFLGQPQHF. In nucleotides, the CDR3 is TGTGCCAGCAGCTTCCTGGGTCAGCCCCAGCATTTT.